Below, one T cell receptor beta chain is given with its context. What it recognizes is unknown. Generated by immunoSEQ multiplex PCR, the TCRdb table keeps only in-frame clones and is missing some. The sample records some 90,000 clones, around 90% being singletons. These data come from a study of T cell responses to AZD1222 COVID-19 vaccine. Overall study findings and caveats: Reports indicate that nearly half of spike-specific TCRs are directed at unmutated variant regions.

In germline, CDR1 is LNHDA, CDR2 SQIVND (reference sequence). Trimming at V came to 5 bases and at J to 3 bases, leaving 16 bases not matched to a gene. The CDR3 sequence is 19 residues long. Specimen: peripheral blood, collected on day 0 of AZD1222 vaccination. V and J are TRBV19 and TRBJ2-1; 10 nucleotides line up with TRBD1. The receptor's source is an adult in good health. The CDR3 DNA reads TGTGCCAGTAGTGCATTGCCGGGACAGGGGACTACCTACTACAATGAGCAGTTCTTC. It yields the protein CASSALPGQGTTYYNEQFF.